This T cell receptor (beta chain) appears in the sequencing data of a study of blood T cell repertoires in COVID-19. For the study at large: Acute-phase and convalescent COVID-19 samples originated in the United States, Italy and Spain. PBMCs, B-cell-depleted T cells, or T cells provided the cDNA or gDNA that made up the material.

In the authors' workflow: How many nucleated cells were present was estimated from reference gene primer amplification. Using immunoSEQ multiplex PCR, the repertoire was profiled, and TCRdb retains in-frame clones only, with some absent. V and J calls and clone size are as listed in that table; D and trimming were resolved from the DNA. This table has a few hundred thousand clones, approximately 86% appearing once. Trimming took off 3 bases at V and 5 bases at J, with 13 bases between the two ends. Germline loops: CDR1 GTSNPN, CDR2 SVGIG (reference sequence). CDR3 length: 13 residues. The source of this sequence is a woman in her 30s with acute or convalescent COVID-19. Sequences were obtained from peripheral blood. The chain recombines TRBV30 with TRBJ2-5, with D possibly being TRBD2 (6 bases). The DNA of the CDR3 is TGTGCCTGGAGCCTGCCGGGGGTCGAGACCCAGTACTTC. Its protein product is CAWSLPGVETQYF.